The following is a T cell receptor (beta chain) sequence with its context. Its antigen remains unidentified. The data originate from a study of identifying expanded T cells in peripheral blood. The repertoire was sequenced with immunoSEQ multiplex PCR; TCRdb's copy has only in-frame clones and lacks some. The sample has about 90,000 clones, roughly 86% seen once. The length of the CDR3 is 16 residues. Germline CDR1 reads LGHNA; CDR2 reads YSLEER. The ends lost 1 base at V and 1 base at J; junction bases unmatched: 0. No infections or other immune events were documented during collection. Regarding the study as a whole: Across healthy donors, higher total template counts meant significantly greater approximately two-week count variance. Over about two and four weeks, about 15 and 19 clones changed, versus around 1.2 between replicates.

This chain connects TRBV4-3 to TRBJ2-7; the match to TRBD2 covers 14 bases. This TCR was sampled from a person aged 18 to 70 in good health. The sequenced material came from blood. The CDR3 DNA sequence: TGCGCCAGCAGCCAAGGACTAGCGGGAGGGTCCTACGAGCAGTACTTC. Translation: CASSQGLAGGSYEQYF.